The rows below give T cell receptor beta chains drawn from one sample of a study of T cell repertoires in ileal Crohn's disease. Using immunoSEQ multiplex PCR, the repertoire was profiled, and TCRdb retains in-frame clones only, with some absent. The sample holds roughly 15,000 clones, just over 70% seen once. The sequencing sample was made of ileal tissue. These receptors all come from an adult with Crohn's disease. Each CDR3 is given with its conserved first and last residue.

j_call: TRBJ1-2; v_call: TRBV28; cdr3_aa: CASSTSEVGYTF
j_call: TRBJ1-2; v_call: TRBV5-1; cdr3_aa: CASSESGEYGYTF
j_call: TRBJ1-5; v_call: TRBV6-1; cdr3_aa: CASSHNRQGSQPQHF
j_call: TRBJ2-7; v_call: TRBV29-1; cdr3_aa: CSVGGGTLRSYEQYF
j_call: TRBJ1-4; v_call: TRBV18; cdr3_aa: CASSPLQGRTAELFF
j_call: TRBJ1-5; v_call: TRBV7-6; cdr3_aa: CASSGTGRGQPQHF
j_call: TRBJ1-3; v_call: TRBV11-3; cdr3_aa: CASSYRQVQAGNTIYF
j_call: TRBJ2-5; v_call: TRBV10-2; cdr3_aa: CASSLGTGGSFETQYF
j_call: TRBJ2-7; v_call: TRBV19; cdr3_aa: CASSNRGYEQYF
j_call: TRBJ1-1; v_call: TRBV5-1; cdr3_aa: CASSLGQVNTEVFF
j_call: TRBJ2-7; v_call: TRBV2; cdr3_aa: CASSLGTYEQYF
j_call: TRBJ1-2; v_call: TRBV7-9; cdr3_aa: CASSLQGKSYGYTF
j_call: TRBJ2-5; v_call: TRBV18; cdr3_aa: CASSPFRAGGPETQYF
j_call: TRBJ2-5; v_call: TRBV14; cdr3_aa: CASSQGQQETQYF
j_call: TRBJ2-7; v_call: TRBV2; cdr3_aa: CASGSTGTYEQYF
j_call: TRBJ2-3; v_call: TRBV6-1; cdr3_aa: CASSEGQGADTQYF
j_call: TRBJ2-1; v_call: TRBV5-1; cdr3_aa: CASSPSPAESYRQFF
j_call: TRBJ1-4; v_call: TRBV19; cdr3_aa: CASTGQGYEKLFF
j_call: TRBJ1-4; v_call: TRBV15; cdr3_aa: CATSRAAETGTEKLFF
j_call: TRBJ1-6; v_call: TRBV5-6; cdr3_aa: CASSLDGGTGNSPLHF
j_call: TRBJ2-5; v_call: TRBV30; cdr3_aa: CAWNLAGDTQYF
j_call: TRBJ1-1; v_call: TRBV5-1; cdr3_aa: CASSPGTGRDTEAFF
j_call: TRBJ1-1; v_call: TRBV5-4; cdr3_aa: CASSRTGTEAFF
j_call: TRBJ2-3; v_call: TRBV7-3; cdr3_aa: CASSFTSGGRDTQYF
j_call: .; v_call: TRBV2; cdr3_aa: CASKARQLPSYEQYF
j_call: TRBJ1-1; v_call: TRBV28; cdr3_aa: CASSLRAAGNKAFF
j_call: TRBJ2-1; v_call: TRBV9; cdr3_aa: CASSVGRGYYNEQFF
j_call: TRBJ2-7; v_call: TRBV18; cdr3_aa: CASSPAPSGGSHEQYF
j_call: TRBJ1-1; v_call: TRBV5-1; cdr3_aa: CASSFYIPPGDEAFF
j_call: TRBJ1-2; v_call: TRBV27; cdr3_aa: CASSFSGDYGYTF
j_call: TRBJ2-7; v_call: TRBV7-2; cdr3_aa: CASSLYPGTYEQYF
j_call: TRBJ2-2; v_call: TRBV6-5; cdr3_aa: CASSVMWTGAGELFF
j_call: TRBJ2-2; v_call: TRBV11-2; cdr3_aa: CASSRDPSNTGELFF
j_call: TRBJ2-3; v_call: TRBV30; cdr3_aa: CAWSGTSGRAYTQYF
j_call: TRBJ1-4; v_call: TRBV6-1; cdr3_aa: CASSEVSRATNEKLFF
j_call: TRBJ2-7; v_call: TRBV6-6; cdr3_aa: CASSYGRGWTYEQYF
j_call: TRBJ2-6; v_call: TRBV7-8; cdr3_aa: CASSRDRGLGANVLTF
j_call: TRBJ1-5; v_call: TRBV11-2; cdr3_aa: CASSSQGADQPQHF
j_call: TRBJ2-7; v_call: TRBV28; cdr3_aa: CASSFGRLSSYEQYF